The sequence of this T cell receptor beta chain was determined in a study of OX40 agonist ivuxolimab in advanced cancers. TCRdb's table, derived via immunoSEQ multiplex PCR, lists solely in-frame clones and lacks some. The sample records 60,000 to 65,000 clones, about 90% being singletons. The length of the CDR3 is 12 residues. The germline V and J ends were trimmed by 2 bases and 7 bases, with 6 bases remaining between them. The V gene's germline CDR1 is GTSNPN and CDR2 SVGIG (reference sequence). The chain employs TRBV30 and TRBJ1-6, with unresolved D. The TCR was taken from an adult with an advanced solid tumor such as melanoma, head and neck, liver or kidney cancer. The sequenced sample was CD4+ or CD8+ T cells sorted from blood, obtained in a trial of the OX40 agonist ivuxolimab. The CDR3, as DNA: TGTGCCTGGAGTCCAGCCAATTCACCCCTCCACTTT. Translated: CAWSPANSPLHF.